One and the same sample provided the 18 T cell receptor beta chains below, sequenced in a study of shared clonotypes between healthy human individuals (dated by TCRdb to the early 2020s). For the CD8 naive samples, CD45RO-negative cells were positively selected for CCR7, yielding a CD45RA+CCR7+ population from which TemRA cells were excluded. The library was obtained by the immunoSEQ multiplex PCR assay. Entries here come from immuneACCESS through TCRdb and include only in-frame sequences with V and J called. Some clones fail to appear in such tables; in the studies checked, an unresolved V gene covers under half of the shortfall, and the cause of the remainder is unknown. The sample has a few million clones on record, 93% of them singletons. 1.5% to 2% of the sample lies in the top ten. Material: naive CD8+ T cells from PBMCs. Sample cell subset or site, as interpreted from the label and publication: CD45RA+CCR7+. These receptors were collected from a man aged 18 to 29 in good health. Some clones in this sample may be carry-over from other donors' samples.

The chain joins TRBV4-2 to TRBJ2-5, with 7 bases that match TRBD2. V lost 0 bases, J lost 4 bases, and 5 bases stayed unmatched. This CDR3 has 15 amino acids. Germline V CDR1 and CDR2: LGHNA, YNFKEQ. CDR3 DNA: TGTGCCAGCAGCCAAGAACGAGGGAGGGGAGAGACCCAGTACTTC. Protein product: CASSQERGRGETQYF.

This clone was recorded a few times. The chain has TRBV4-1 and TRBJ2-2; TRBD1 matches 9 bases. This CDR3 comprises 15 residues. The germline CDR1 and CDR2 sequences are MGHRA and YSYEKL. The chain's CDR3 is CASGGQGIHTGELFF. The DNA of the CDR3 is TGCGCTTCGGGGGGACAGGGTATTCACACCGGGGAGCTGTTTTTT.

In DNA form, the CDR3 reads TGTGCCAGCACTCTTGGTTCCGGGTACGAGCAGTACTTC. It is translated as CASTLGSGYEQYF. The rearrangement uses TRBV6-1 and TRBJ2-7; no clear D gene. Trimming stripped 7 bases from V and 4 bases from J, with 14 bases between. Germline V CDR1 and CDR2: MNHNS, SASEGT. The CDR3 is 13 residues long.

The J gene is TRBJ2-2, the V gene TRBV19, with 7 bases identical to TRBD1. CDR3 length: 16 amino acids. V lost 5 bases and J lost 1; bases outside the gene matches: 7. In germline, CDR1 is LNHDA, CDR2 SQIVND (reference sequence). For the CDR3, the DNA is TGTGCCAGTAGTGGGCGCTGGACAGGGAACACCGGGGAGCTGTTTTTT. Its translation: CASSGRWTGNTGELFF.

The CDR3 loop is CASSLILLDRNKETQYF. In DNA form, the CDR3 reads TGTGCCAGCAGCTTAATACTCCTAGACCGAAACAAAGAGACCCAGTACTTC. J is TRBJ2-5 and V is TRBV7-8; D remains unclear. Germline V lookup: CDR1 SGHVS, CDR2 FQNEAQ. Trimming cost V 2 bases and J 3 bases, with 19 bases left between them. This CDR3 is built from 17 residues.

The chain recombines TRBV7-2 with TRBJ1-5; 7 nucleotides match TRBD1. The V segment lost 6 bases and the J segment 2 bases; nucleotides outside the gene matches: 10. The CDR3 length is 16 residues. Looked up from germline, CDR1 is SGHTA and CDR2 is FQGNSA. CDR3 nucleotide sequence: TGTGCCAGCAGGCCGACCGGGACAGATCGCAATCAGCCCCAGCATTTT. It codes for CASRPTGTDRNQPQHF.

As regards this clone: This specimen includes other DNA sequences encoding the same CDR3. The rearrangement joins TRBV6-1 to TRBJ2-2; D is ambiguous. The CDR3 sequence is 13 residues long. Germline V CDR1 and CDR2: MNHNS, SASEGT. V was pared by 2 bases and J by 3 bases, with 4 bases between. The CDR3 is CASSESDTGELFF. The CDR3 DNA reads as TGTGCCAGCAGTGAAAGCGACACCGGGGAGCTGTTTTTT.

The rearrangement joins TRBV7-9 to TRBJ2-3; TRBD2 matches at 9 bases. V shed 5 bases, J shed 4 bases, and the junction held 10 bases outside the gene matches. This CDR3 region has 16 residues. The germline gives CDR1 SEHNR, CDR2 FQNEAQ (reference sequence). The CDR3 DNA is TGTGCCAGCAGCGGCGGGGCGGGAGGGCCGCCAGATACGCAGTATTTT. It yields the protein CASSGGAGGPPDTQYF.

The V and J genes are TRBV7-9 and TRBJ1-3; 7 bases map to TRBD1. After removal of 5 bases from V and 0 bases from J, the junction contained 4 bases not matched to a gene. CDR1 and CDR2 from the germline V gene are SEHNR and FQNEAQ (reference sequence). The CDR3 has 15 amino acids. The CDR3 loop is CASSPGTVSGNTIYF. In DNA form, the CDR3 reads TGTGCCAGCAGCCCCGGGACAGTCTCTGGAAACACCATATATTTT.

Details on this clone: Distinct nucleotide sequences in the sample also encode this CDR3. This chain connects TRBV9 to TRBJ2-1, with 13 bases matching TRBD2. Per the germline V gene, CDR1 is SGDLS and CDR2 is YYNGEE. This CDR3 contains 16 residues. V dropped 3 bases and J dropped 3; count of bases not matched to a gene: 3. In DNA form, the CDR3 reads TGTGCCAGCAGCGCCCGACTAGCGGGAGGCTACAATGAGCAGTTCTTC. The encoded protein is CASSARLAGGYNEQFF.

V usage is TRBV19 and J usage is TRBJ1-1, with a weak D call TRBD1 (5 bases). The V and J ends lost 10 bases and 6 bases respectively, with 27 bases between them. The CDR3 totals 16 residues. Germline CDR1 reads LNHDA; CDR2 reads SQIVND (reference sequence). CDR3 nucleotides: TGTGCCACCTCGAGGGGAGGGACTCCCCTTCATCCTGAAGCTTTCTTT. Its protein product is CATSRGGTPLHPEAFF.

This clone was seen once. The rearrangement links TRBV9 to TRBJ1-1; unclear D gene. Deletions cut 0 bases from V and 5 bases from J, with 14 bases between. CDR3 size: 15 residues. Per the germline V gene, CDR1 is SGDLS and CDR2 is YYNGEE. DNA for the CDR3: TGTGCCAGCAGCGTAGGATGGACGTTAGGGACTGAAGCTTTCTTT. Its protein product is CASSVGWTLGTEAFF. Full variable domain (outside the CDR3, taken from reference TRBV9 and TRBJ1-1): DSGVTQTPKHLITATGQRVTLRCSPRSGDLSVYWYQQSLDQGLQFLIQYYNGEERAKGNILERFSAQQFPDLHSELNLSSLELGDSALYFCASSVGWTLGTEAFFGQGTRLTVV.

This CDR3 reads CASSWGTGVRDEQYF. DNA of the CDR3: TGTGCCAGCAGCTGGGGGACAGGGGTGAGGGACGAGCAGTACTTC. V is TRBV5-8 and J is TRBJ2-7, with TRBD1 matching 10 bases. Germline V CDR1 and CDR2: SGHTS, YDEGEE. J gave up 5 bases and V 3 bases, and 8 bases lay outside the gene matches. The CDR3 covers 15 residues. Looking up the rest from reference TRBV5-8 and TRBJ2-7 gives the full variable domain: EAGVTQSPTHLIKTRGQQATLRCSPISGHTSVYWYQQALGLGLQFLLWYDEGEERNRGNFPPRFSGRQFPNYSSELNVNALELEDSALYLCASSWGTGVRDEQYFGPGTRLTVT.

The genes are TRBV5-1 and TRBJ2-7; 11 bases are a match to TRBD1. CDR1 and CDR2 (germline): SGHRS, YFSETQ. CDR3 length equals 18 residues. After removal of 6 bases from V and 4 bases from J, the junction contained 18 bases not matched to a gene. The CDR3 spells CASTDPQEPGQGEYEQYF. CDR3 in DNA: TGCGCCAGCACAGACCCACAAGAACCGGGACAGGGGGAATACGAGCAGTACTTC.

The chain joins TRBV6-5 to TRBJ1-4; no clear D gene. CDR1 MNHEY and CDR2 SVGAGI come from the germline V gene. The CDR3 loop spans 13 amino acids. V lost 8 bases, J lost 4 bases, and 11 bases lay in between. The CDR3 DNA follows: TGTGCCAGCCGTGAAGGGTATAATGAAAAACTGTTTTTT. Its translation is CASREGYNEKLFF.

The chain employs TRBV4-1 and TRBJ2-5; TRBD1 agrees at 9 bases. Gene TRBJ2-7 matches the end of the DNA better, so the J call may be wrong. The CDR3 loop spans 14 amino acids. The germline CDR1 and CDR2 sequences are MGHRA and YSYEKL. The CDR3 loop reads CASSHRTGDYEQYF. In DNA form, the CDR3 reads TGCGCCAGCAGCCACCGGACAGGGGACTACGAGCAGTACTTC.

This clone was seen more than once but under ten times. The chain carries TRBV2 and TRBJ2-7, with D hard to call. The CDR3 has 11 amino acids. V was trimmed by 7 bases and J by 3 bases, leaving 7 bases between them. Germline V gene data show CDR1 as SNHLY and CDR2 as FYNNEI. The CDR3: CASTSFYEQYF. The CDR3 DNA follows: TGTGCCAGCACCTCTTTCTACGAGCAGTACTTC.

The chain recombines TRBV7-2 with TRBJ1-5, with unresolved D. Between the trimmed V and J ends, which lost 5 bases and 7 bases, there was a span of 9 bases. The CDR3 is 12 residues long. Germline loops: CDR1 SGHTA, CDR2 FQGNSA. This chain's CDR3 is CASSLTSQPQHF. The DNA of the CDR3 is TGTGCCAGCAGCCTAACATCGCAGCCCCAGCATTTT. The full variable domain, rest sourced from reference TRBV7-2 and TRBJ1-5, is GAGVSQSPSNKVTEKGKDVELRCDPISGHTALYWYRQSLGQGLEFLIYFQGNSAPDKSGLPSDRFSAERTGGSVSTLTIQRTQQEDSAVYLCASSLTSQPQHFGDGTRLSIL.